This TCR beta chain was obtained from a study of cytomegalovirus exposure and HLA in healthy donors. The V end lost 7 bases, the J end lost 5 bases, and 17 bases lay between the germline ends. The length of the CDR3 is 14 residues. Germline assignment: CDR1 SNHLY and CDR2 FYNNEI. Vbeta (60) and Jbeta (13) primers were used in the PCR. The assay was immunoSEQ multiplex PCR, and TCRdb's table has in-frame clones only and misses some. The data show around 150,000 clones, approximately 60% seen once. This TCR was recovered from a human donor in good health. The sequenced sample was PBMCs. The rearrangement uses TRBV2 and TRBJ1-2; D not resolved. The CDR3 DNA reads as TGTGCCAGCATCATAAGGGAGTCAGAGTATGGCTACACCTTC. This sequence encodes CASIIRESEYGYTF.